Below, 4 T cell receptor beta chains from the same sample are listed, as sequenced in a study of CD8 T cells in Susac syndrome. After extraction with the RNeasy kit, 0.5 to 1 ug of the RNA was reverse transcribed using random hexamers. TCRdb reprocessed the immunoSEQ multiplex PCR reads via MiXCR and lists one record per CDR3 protein. The sample includes approximately 180,000 distinct CDR3 sequences, approximately 94% of them seen just once. The sample comprised CD4+ T cells from PBMCs. The source of these receptors is a human donor with multiple sclerosis.

The chain links TRBV7-9 to TRBJ2-7, with D tentatively TRBD1 (6 bases). This CDR3 spans 14 amino acids. Germline V gene lookup returns CDR1 SEHNR and CDR2 FQNEAQ (reference sequence). With 2 bases removed from V and 5 bases from J, the gap between germline ends came to 13 bases. The CDR3 is CASSLRGQSDEQYF. The CDR3 DNA reads as TGTGCCAGCAGCTTAAGAGGACAGTCCGACGAGCAGTACTTC.

Only one count was recorded for this clonotype. This sequence joins TRBV5-6 and TRBJ1-2; 9 bases are shared with TRBD1. In germline, CDR1 is SGHDT, CDR2 YYEEEE. This CDR3 contains 17 residues. J was trimmed by 4 bases and V by 2 bases; bases with no gene match: 12. The CDR3 DNA is TGTGCCAGCAGCTTTAGATTTGGGACAGGGTTTGGCTATGGCTACACCTTC. It codes for CASSFRFGTGFGYGYTF.

This clonotype came up once. The V call is TRBV20-1, the J call TRBJ1-6, with a tentative D call TRBD1 (5 bases). CDR1 is DFQATT, CDR2 SNEGSKA, per germline (reference sequence). V lost 5 bases and J lost 9, with 23 bases in between. The CDR3 sequence is 16 residues long. The CDR3 sequence is CSAQTPGLGVGSPLHF. CDR3 bases: TGCAGTGCTCAGACGCCGGGGCTGGGAGTGGGTTCACCCCTCCACTTT.

The DNA of the CDR3 is TGTGCCAGCCCATTAAGGGATACGCAGTATTTT. Protein sequence: CASPLRDTQYF. This chain links TRBV6-2 or TRBV6-3 with TRBJ2-3; the D is unclear. V was clipped by 8 bases and J by 6 bases, with 9 bases between them. Looked up from germline, CDR1 is MNHEY and CDR2 is SVGEGT. The CDR3 is 11 amino acids.